This TCR beta chain comes out of a study of T cell repertoires in cytomegalovirus infection. Whole-study findings and limits: Dominant in the ex vivo response were TCR beta clonotypes restricted by HLA-C and specific for CMV.

One entry per CDR3 protein results from TCRdb running MiXCR on the reads. The sample records approximately 500,000 distinct CDR3 sequences, more than 15% being singletons. In its sample, this clonotype was seen many times. Its antigen is unidentified. This TCR was recovered from a human donor in good health (CMV status not recorded). Some clones in this sample may be carry-over from other donors' samples. The specimen was CD8+ T cells from PBMCs.

This CDR3 reads CASSLGTVSYEQYF. CDR3 nucleotides: TGTGCCAGCAGCTTAGGAACGGTATCCTACGAGCAGTACTTC. The chain is built from TRBV7-6 and TRBJ2-7; D remains unclear. Germline V gene sequence: CDR1 SGHVS, CDR2 FNYEAQ. CDR3 length equals 14 residues. V lost 1 base to trimming and J lost 1 base, with 8 bases between them.